The present entry profiles one T cell receptor (beta chain) with its context. The repertoire was sequenced with immunoSEQ multiplex PCR; TCRdb's copy has only in-frame clones and lacks some. Found here are some 64,000 clones, around 87% of them singletons; the top ten hold 5.1%. CDR1 is MNHEY, CDR2 SMNVEV, per germline (reference sequence). This CDR3 spans 15 amino acids. Trimming removed 2 bases from V and 4 bases from J, with 12 bases in between. This sample is part of a study of technical replicates of blood from a few donors. The source material was PBMCs. The TCR originated in a human donor in good health. Some clones in this sample may be carry-over from other donors' samples. The chain links TRBV27 to TRBJ2-4; perhaps TRBD1 as D (5 bases). In nucleotides, the CDR3 is TGTGCCAGCAGTTTACGGTCAGGGTTAAAAAACATTCAGTACTTC. Translating it yields CASSLRSGLKNIQYF.